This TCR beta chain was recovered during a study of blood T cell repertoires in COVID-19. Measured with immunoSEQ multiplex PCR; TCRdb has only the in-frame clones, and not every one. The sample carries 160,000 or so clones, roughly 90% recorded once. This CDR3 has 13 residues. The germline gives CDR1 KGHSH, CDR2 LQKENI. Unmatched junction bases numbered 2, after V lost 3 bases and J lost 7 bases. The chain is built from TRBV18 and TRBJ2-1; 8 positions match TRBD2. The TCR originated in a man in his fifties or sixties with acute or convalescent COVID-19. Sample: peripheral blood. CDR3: CASSPGRGNEQFF. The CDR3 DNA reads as TGTGCCAGCTCACCCGGGAGGGGGAATGAGCAGTTCTTC.